The rows below give T cell receptor beta chains drawn from one sample of a study of T cell repertoires in cytomegalovirus infection. TCRdb analysed the reads with MiXCR anew, one entry per CDR3 protein. The repertoire holds 300,000 to 400,000 distinct CDR3 sequences, around a sixth seen once, with roughly 9% in the top ten. The specimen sequenced was PBMCs. These receptors were collected from a human donor in good health (CMV status not recorded). Some clones in this sample may be carry-over from other donors' samples. CDR3s include the opening cysteine and the closing phenylalanine or tryptophan. The D gene is left open where the match is weak. Expanded clones are given a class, and other clones once, few, many or no size at all.

TRBV6-1,few,TRBJ2-7,TRBD2,CASSGLADQRGQYF,TGTGCCAGCAGTGGACTAGCGGATCAGAGGGGGCAGTACTTC
TRBV6-6,few,TRBJ2-7,TRBD2,CASIGGSGTYEQYF,TGTGCCAGCATTGGTGGGAGCGGGACCTACGAGCAGTACTTC
TRBV7-2,many,TRBJ2-7,NA,CASSLGQYGYEQYF,TGTGCCAGCAGCTTAGGGCAGTACGGTTACGAGCAGTACTTC
TRBV11-2,NA,TRBJ2-7,NA,CASSYLGVFSYEQYF,TGTGCCAGCAGCTACCTCGGTGTATTTTCCTACGAGCAGTACTTC
TRBV5-4,NA,TRBJ2-2,NA,CASSLGGGVTGELFF,TGTGCCAGCAGCTTGGGAGGAGGGGTCACCGGGGAGCTGTTTTTT
TRBV7-2,many,TRBJ2-5,TRBD2,CASKGTSAGTQYF,TGTGCCAGCAAGGGGACTAGCGCAGGGACCCAGTACTTC
TRBV10-3,few,TRBJ2-3,NA,CAISEHIGGSTDTQYF,TGTGCCATCAGTGAGCACATAGGGGGTTCCACAGATACGCAGTATTTT
TRBV7-2,many,TRBJ1-1,NA,CASSWAHNTEAFF,TGTGCCAGCAGTTGGGCCCATAACACTGAAGCTTTCTTT
TRBV18,NA,TRBJ2-7,NA,CASSNPLTYEQYF,TGTGCCAGCTCTAATCCCCTTACCTACGAGCAGTACTTC
TRBV29-1,NA,TRBJ2-3,NA,CSVVQVGTDTQYF,TGCAGCGTTGTTCAGGTGGGCACAGATACGCAGTATTTT
TRBV28,NA,TRBJ2-7,NA,CASSSFPSGEQYF,TGTGCCAGCAGTTCGTTCCCATCGGGTGAGCAGTACTTC
TRBV7-9,many,TRBJ2-6,NA,CASDTTRGPGSSGANVLTF,TGTGCCAGCGACACAACACGGGGACCTGGATCGTCTGGGGCCAACGTCCTGACTTTC
TRBV4-2,many,TRBJ2-5,NA,CASSQGGVDKPQYF,TGTGCCAGCAGCCAAGGAGGTGTCGATAAGCCCCAGTACTTC
TRBV5-4,NA,TRBJ2-1,NA,CASSLFVVNNEQFF,TGTGCCAGCAGCTTGTTTGTAGTGAACAATGAGCAGTTCTTC
TRBV7-2,NA,TRBJ2-7,NA,CASSATGTLTYEQYF,TGTGCCAGCAGCGCGACCGGGACTTTAACCTACGAGCAGTACTTC
TRBV7-6,few,TRBJ2-2,TRBD2,CASSLRGVAGGMNTGELFF,TGTGCCAGCAGCTTAAGGGGCGTAGCGGGAGGAATGAACACCGGGGAGCTGTTTTTT
TRBV5-6,NA,TRBJ2-7,NA,CASSLPGARPYEQYF,TGTGCCAGCAGCTTGCCAGGGGCCCGACCCTACGAGCAGTACTTC
TRBV5-1,NA,TRBJ2-6,NA,CASLHGGSGANVLTF,TGCGCCAGTCTTCACGGGGGATCTGGGGCCAACGTCCTGACTTTC
TRBV12-5,NA,TRBJ1-2,NA,CASGVNYGYTF,TGTGCTAGTGGAGTGAACTATGGCTACACCTTC
TRBV7-2,many,TRBJ1-1,NA,CASSRRMNTEAFF,TGTGCCAGCAGCAGAAGGATGAACACTGAAGCTTTCTTT
TRBV7-9,NA,TRBJ1-1,NA,CASSSGRAGVTEAFF,TGTGCCAGCAGCTCCGGTCGGGCAGGGGTCACTGAAGCTTTCTTT
TRBV12-3/TRBV12-4,NA,TRBJ2-1,NA,CASSLALALGNEQFF,TGTGCCAGCAGTTTAGCGCTGGCTCTCGGTAATGAGCAGTTCTTC
TRBV7-2,many,TRBJ2-5,NA,CASSLKGQETQYF,TGTGCCAGCAGCTTGAAGGGACAAGAGACCCAGTACTTC
TRBV6-6,NA,TRBJ2-5,NA,CASSPNQGQETQYF,TGTGCCAGCAGCCCGAACCAAGGGCAAGAGACCCAGTACTTC
TRBV2,NA,TRBJ1-6,NA,CASSEYSGNSPLHF,TGTGCCAGCAGTGAATACAGCGGAAATTCACCCCTCCACTTT
TRBV7-9,NA,TRBJ2-3,NA,CASSFPGQHTDTQYF,TGTGCCAGCAGCTTCCCCGGACAGCACACAGATACGCAGTATTTT
TRBV5-6,few,TRBJ2-7,NA,CASSLRDGTTYYEQYF,TGTGCCAGCAGCTTGAGGGACGGGACCACCTACTACGAGCAGTACTTC
TRBV20-1,NA,TRBJ2-1,TRBD2,CSANPGGSYNEQFF,TGCAGTGCTAACCCGGGGGGTTCCTACAATGAGCAGTTCTTC
TRBV7-9,NA,TRBJ1-2,TRBD1,CASSTQGQTYGYTF,TGTGCCAGCAGCACCCAGGGACAGACCTATGGCTACACCTTC
TRBV29-1,few,TRBJ1-1,TRBD1,CSAVVGQVTEAFF,TGCAGCGCCGTAGTGGGACAGGTCACTGAAGCTTTCTTT
TRBV7-8,few,TRBJ1-3,NA,CASSLRRRGNTIYF,TGTGCCAGCAGCTTAAGGCGACGGGGAAACACCATATATTTT
TRBV6-1,few,TRBJ2-1,NA,CASSDPLSNEQFF,TGTGCCAGCAGTGATCCCCTCTCCAATGAGCAGTTCTTC
TRBV6-6,few,TRBJ1-3,NA,CASSYGHHGNTIYF,TGTGCCAGCAGTTACGGGCACCATGGAAACACCATATATTTT
TRBV12-3/TRBV12-4,NA,TRBJ1-2,NA,CASSIPGRGYTF,TGTGCCAGCAGCATCCCGGGACGTGGCTACACCTTC
TRBV20-1,NA,TRBJ1-3,NA,CSASYTGGNTIYF,TGCAGTGCTAGCTACACAGGGGGAAACACCATATATTTT
TRBV6-5,NA,TRBJ1-5,TRBD1,CTSSSRWTGNQPQHF,TGTACCAGCAGCTCACGATGGACAGGAAATCAGCCCCAGCATTTT
TRBV14,many,TRBJ2-7,TRBD2,CASSHDRLALSSYEQYF,TGTGCCAGCAGCCACGACCGACTAGCCCTTAGCTCCTACGAGCAGTACTTC
TRBV15,few,TRBJ2-3,TRBD2,CATSDWGGGSTDTQYF,TGTGCCACCAGCGATTGGGGGGGTGGGAGCACAGATACGCAGTATTTT
TRBV6-6,many,TRBJ2-7,NA,CASSYSSDLTYEQYF,TGTGCCAGCAGTTACTCGTCAGATCTGACCTACGAGCAGTACTTC
TRBV27,many,TRBJ2-1,TRBD2,CASSSGLADYNEQFF,TGTGCCAGCAGTTCTGGACTAGCCGACTACAATGAGCAGTTCTTC
TRBV7-2,many,TRBJ2-3,NA,CASSLGLTSTDTQYF,TGTGCCAGCAGCTTAGGACTAACTAGCACAGATACGCAGTATTTT
TRBV4-3,NA,TRBJ2-1,TRBD2,CASSQRLAGGPPEQFF,TGCGCCAGCAGCCAACGACTAGCGGGAGGGCCTCCTGAGCAGTTCTTC
TRBV5-1,NA,TRBJ2-1,TRBD2,CASSLVTSGANNEQFF,TGCGCCAGCAGCTTGGTGACTAGCGGGGCAAACAATGAGCAGTTCTTC
TRBV7-2,many,TRBJ2-1,NA,CASNYHSGTYNEQFF,TGTGCCAGCAACTACCATAGCGGTACTTACAATGAGCAGTTCTTC
TRBV12-3/TRBV12-4,NA,TRBJ2-2,TRBD1,CASTQNRGTNTGELFF,TGTGCCAGCACTCAAAACAGGGGAACGAACACCGGGGAGCTGTTTTTT
TRBV7-9,many,TRBJ1-2,NA,CASSLGPRGHYGYTF,TGTGCCAGCAGCTTAGGTCCCAGGGGCCACTATGGCTACACCTTC
TRBV6-1,many,TRBJ2-3,TRBD2,CASSEMAGVTDTQYF,TGTGCCAGCAGTGAAATGGCGGGAGTCACAGATACGCAGTATTTT
TRBV7-2,many,TRBJ1-4,NA,CASSTWPGTNEKLFF,TGTGCCAGCAGCACCTGGCCTGGGACTAATGAAAAACTGTTTTTT
TRBV7-2,many,TRBJ2-1,NA,CASSPLGSGPNEQFF,TGTGCCAGCAGCCCCCTAGGTAGCGGACCCAATGAGCAGTTCTTC
TRBV7-9,few,TRBJ2-7,TRBD2,CASSPGGFSYEQYF,TGTGCCAGCAGCCCCGGGGGGTTCTCCTACGAGCAGTACTTC
TRBV7-6,few,TRBJ1-5,NA,CASSLSGPYNQPQHF,TGTGCCAGCAGCTTATCGGGACCTTATAATCAGCCCCAGCATTTT
TRBV20-1,NA,TRBJ2-5,NA,CSAARGSQETQYF,TGCAGTGCTGCCCGAGGCTCTCAAGAGACCCAGTACTTC
TRBV5-1,few,TRBJ2-1,NA,CASSLGGTTYNEQFF,TGCGCCAGCAGCTTGGGGGGGACCACCTACAATGAGCAGTTCTTC
TRBV12-3/TRBV12-4,many,TRBJ1-5,NA,CASSLGLYNQPQHF,TGTGCCAGCAGTCTCGGACTGTACAATCAGCCCCAGCATTTT
TRBV28,NA,TRBJ1-1,NA,CASTPGEMNTEAFF,TGTGCCAGCACCCCAGGGGAGATGAACACTGAAGCTTTCTTT
TRBV6-5,NA,TRBJ1-2,TRBD1,CASSRTGVGYGYTF,TGTGCCAGCAGTAGGACAGGGGTTGGCTATGGCTACACCTTC
TRBV7-9,NA,TRBJ2-1,TRBD2,CASGRKGRAYNEQFF,TGTGCCAGCGGTCGGAAGGGGAGGGCTTATAATGAGCAGTTCTTC
TRBV19,NA,TRBJ2-3,TRBD1,CASSLRQGIEDTQYF,TGTGCCAGTAGTCTAAGACAGGGTATAGAGGATACGCAGTATTTT
TRBV12-3/TRBV12-4,few,TRBJ2-1,NA,CASSRLPTYNEQFF,TGTGCCAGCAGTCGACTACCTACCTACAATGAGCAGTTCTTC
TRBV7-6,many,TRBJ2-3,NA,CASSFSNSDTQYF,TGTGCCAGCAGCTTCTCGAACTCGGATACGCAGTATTTT